The T cell receptor beta chain under discussion was sequenced for a study of CD8+ T cells in alopecia areata. Concerning this clone itself: The target antigen is unknown.

V lost 3 bases to trimming and J lost 2 bases; unmatched junction nucleotides: 5. The CDR3 spans 15 residues. The treatment was: oral pan-JAK inhibitor, 5-10 mg twice daily. Following extraction, RNA underwent reverse transcription to cDNA, which served as the sequencing template. Data came from immunoSEQ multiplex PCR; TCRdb stores just in-frame clones and leaves some out. The data show about 270,000 clones, 60% seen once. Study results and limitations: Numerous expanded lesional clones remained in scalp and blood during tofacitinib. Scalp clonality, along with expanded CD8+ clones among the top 100, was significantly decreased by tofacitinib.

This sequence joins TRBV23-1 and TRBJ1-1, with 8 bases that match TRBD1. TRBV23-1 is treated as an ORF (open reading frame) with a function not yet certain. The receptor was isolated from a human donor with alopecia areata. The material sequenced was CD4+ T cells sorted from blood, taken at roughly week 52, from a patient treated with tofacitinib. Here the CDR3 DNA reads TGCGCCAGCAGTCACGTACAGGGGGTAAACACTGAAGCTTTCTTT. Translated, it gives CASSHVQGVNTEAFF.